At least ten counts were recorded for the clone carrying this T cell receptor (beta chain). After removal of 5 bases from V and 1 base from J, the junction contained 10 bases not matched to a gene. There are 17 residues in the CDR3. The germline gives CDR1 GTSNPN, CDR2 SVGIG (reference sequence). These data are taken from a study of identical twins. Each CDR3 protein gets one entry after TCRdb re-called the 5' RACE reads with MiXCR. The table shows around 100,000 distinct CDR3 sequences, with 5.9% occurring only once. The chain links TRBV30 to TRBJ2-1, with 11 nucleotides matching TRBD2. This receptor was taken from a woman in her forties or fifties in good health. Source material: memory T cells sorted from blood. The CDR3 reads CAWASGRSKRSYNEQFF. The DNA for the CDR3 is TGTGCCTGGGCTAGCGGGAGGTCGAAAAGGTCCTACAATGAGCAGTTCTTC.